The 26 T cell receptor beta chains given below trace back to one sample, sequenced in a study of blood T cell repertoires in COVID-19. Only in-frame clones appear in the TCRdb table, and some are missing; sequencing was by immunoSEQ multiplex PCR. This table holds approximately 270,000 clones, approximately 91% found once. The source material was peripheral blood. The receptors were gathered from a man in his fifties or sixties with acute or convalescent COVID-19.

This rearrangement joins TRBV3-1 (or the pseudogene TRBV3-2) to TRBJ2-5; 12 bases are shared with TRBD2. This CDR3 contains 17 residues. Germline V gene lookup returns CDR1 LGHDT and CDR2 YNNKEL (reference sequence). J lost 5 bases, V lost 1 base, and 8 bases had no gene match. The CDR3 DNA follows: TGTGCCAGCAGCCAAGGGCCTAGCGGGGGGGTAAGGGAGACCCAGTACTTC. Amino acids: CASSQGPSGGVRETQYF.

The rearrangement joins TRBV3-1 (or the pseudogene TRBV3-2) to TRBJ2-1; D is unclear. This CDR3 is 11 amino acids long. Germline V gene data show CDR1 as LGHDT and CDR2 as YNNKEL (reference sequence). Deletions cut 3 bases from V and 8 bases from J, with 5 bases between. Here the CDR3 reads CASSQSDEQFF. The CDR3 DNA follows: TGTGCCAGCAGCCAGAGCGATGAGCAGTTCTTC.

The chain couples TRBV29-1 to TRBJ2-3; 10 bases agree with TRBD2. The CDR3 has 15 residues. Germline CDR1 reads SQVTM; CDR2 reads ANQGSEA. J lost 5 bases, V lost 7 bases, and 12 bases had no gene match. CDR3 sequence reads: CSGNELAGARDTQYF. As DNA, the CDR3 is TGCAGCGGAAACGAGCTAGCGGGGGCCCGAGATACGCAGTATTTT.

The V gene is TRBV3-1 (or the pseudogene TRBV3-2), the J gene TRBJ2-3; 12 nucleotides agree with TRBD2. J gave up 0 bases and V 4 bases, and 2 bases lay outside the gene matches. The germline V gene has CDR1 LGHDT and CDR2 YNNKEL (reference sequence). The CDR3 is made up of 16 amino acids. The CDR3, as DNA: TGTGCCAGCAGCCGGACTAGCGGGGTCAGCACAGATACGCAGTATTTT. Translating it yields CASSRTSGVSTDTQYF.

The chain uses TRBV19 and TRBJ2-3; D is perhaps TRBD1 (6 bases). CDR1 is LNHDA, CDR2 SQIVND, per germline (reference sequence). V lost 3 bases, J lost 3 bases, and 7 bases lay in between. This CDR3 region has 13 residues. This CDR3 is CASSITGTDTQYF. The CDR3, as DNA: TGTGCCAGTAGTATCACAGGGACAGATACGCAGTATTTT.

The chain combines TRBV6-2 or TRBV6-3 with TRBJ2-7; no definite D call. The CDR3 length is 12 residues. Germline assignment: CDR1 MNHEY and CDR2 SVGEGT. Trimming left V 5 bases short and J 3 bases short, with 8 bases between. The CDR3 is CASSRRGYEQYF. The CDR3 DNA reads as TGTGCCAGCAGTCGGAGAGGCTACGAGCAGTACTTC.

The chain has TRBV7-9 and TRBJ2-2; TRBD1 agrees at 8 bases. This CDR3 spans 15 amino acids. Trimming cost V 5 bases and J 6 bases; bases outside gene matches: 8. Germline-derived CDR1 and CDR2 are SEHNR and FQNEAQ (reference sequence). This CDR3 reads CASSAWTGKAGELFF. The DNA of the CDR3 is TGTGCCAGCAGCGCCTGGACAGGGAAAGCCGGGGAGCTGTTTTTT. The full variable domain, rest sourced from reference TRBV7-9 and TRBJ2-2, is DTGVSQNPRHKITKRGQNVTFRCDPISEHNRLYWYRQTLGQGPEFLTYFQNEAQLEKSRLLSDRFSAERPKGSFSTLEIQRTEQGDSAMYLCASSAWTGKAGELFFGEGSRLTVL.

The chain joins TRBV7-9 to TRBJ2-1; possibly TRBD1 for D (6 bases). Trimming shortened V by 2 bases and J by 0 bases, and 17 bases separated the two germline ends. CDR1 SEHNR and CDR2 FQNEAQ come from the germline V gene (reference sequence). CDR3 length: 18 residues. DNA for the CDR3: TGTGCCAGCAGCTTAAGCCAGGGACATTTTTCCTCCTACAATGAGCAGTTCTTC. It translates to CASSLSQGHFSSYNEQFF.

The sample holds one count of this clone. The rearrangement uses TRBV27 and TRBJ2-5; TRBD2 aligns across 12 bases. Germline loops: CDR1 MNHEY, CDR2 SMNVEV (reference sequence). V shed 1 base, J shed 2 bases, and the junction held 8 bases outside the gene matches. The CDR3 runs to 18 residues. Here the CDR3 DNA reads TGTGCCAGCAGTTTATGGTCCACTAGCGGGGGGTCTCAAGAGACCCAGTACTTC. Translating gives CASSLWSTSGGSQETQYF.

This clone was observed once. This chain connects TRBV6-1 to TRBJ1-5, with TRBD1 matching 10 bases. The CDR3 is 14 residues long. The germline V gene encodes CDR1 MNHNS and CDR2 SASEGT. V was pared by 3 bases and J by 9 bases, with 5 bases of the junction left unmatched. The CDR3 protein is CASSDDRGRGPQHF. In DNA, the CDR3 is TGTGCCAGCAGTGACGACAGGGGGCGAGGGCCCCAGCATTTT.

This sequence joins TRBV5-1 and TRBJ1-2, with 7 bases lining up with TRBD1. The CDR3 sequence is 14 residues long. In germline, CDR1 is SGHRS, CDR2 YFSETQ. Trimming removed 4 bases from V and 4 bases from J; junction bases left unmatched: 7. The CDR3 sequence is CASSVDRAGYGYTF. CDR3 nucleotides: TGCGCCAGCAGCGTAGACAGGGCGGGCTATGGCTACACCTTC.

This clone occurred a few times. The chain is built from TRBV7-9 and TRBJ2-7, with D maybe TRBD1 (6 bases). V shed 3 bases and J shed 5 bases, with 14 bases lying between them. Germline CDR1 SEHNR, CDR2 FQNEAQ (reference sequence). This CDR3 comprises 14 residues. The CDR3 DNA reads as TGTGCCAGCAGCTTGCACGGGACATTCGACGAGCAGTACTTC. Protein product: CASSLHGTFDEQYF.

This clone showed up just a few times. Mismatch with germline at one junction end may stem from a read error. The CDR3, as DNA: TGTGCTAGCAGCCTCGACAGGGGAGTGAACACTGAAGCTTTCTTT. Its translation: CASSLDRGVNTEAFF. V usage is TRBV7-7 and J usage is TRBJ1-1; 8 bases line up with TRBD1. The CDR3 loop spans 15 amino acids. Germline assignment: CDR1 SSHAT and CDR2 FNYEAQ (reference sequence).

J is TRBJ2-5 and V is TRBV3-1 (or the pseudogene TRBV3-2); 9 positions match TRBD1. Germline V gives CDR1 LGHDT, CDR2 YNNKEL (reference sequence). After removal of 0 bases from V and 5 bases from J, the junction contained 4 bases not matched to a gene. The CDR3 is made up of 15 amino acids. CDR3 nucleotides: TGTGCCAGCAGCCAAGACCCGACAGGGGGGGAGACCCAGTACTTC. Translating it yields CASSQDPTGGETQYF.

The gene calls are TRBV30 and TRBJ2-5; 10 positions agree with TRBD1. Germline lookup yields CDR1 GTSNPN and CDR2 SVGIG (reference sequence). The CDR3 is 13 amino acids. V gave up 3 bases and J gave up 4 bases; unmatched junction bases: 2. CDR3 region: CAWRGQGVETQYF. DNA of the CDR3: TGTGCCTGGAGAGGACAGGGGGTAGAGACCCAGTACTTC.

The chain joins TRBV6-2 or TRBV6-3 to TRBJ2-2, with 14 bases matching TRBD2. V dropped 2 bases and J dropped 4; count of bases not matched to a gene: 6. Germline V gene sequence: CDR1 MNHEY, CDR2 SVGEGT. The CDR3 length is 18 residues. The CDR3 here is CASSYPTSGGVSTGELFF. CDR3 DNA: TGTGCCAGCAGTTACCCGACTAGCGGGGGGGTCAGCACCGGGGAGCTGTTTTTT.

This rearrangement joins TRBV29-1 to TRBJ2-7, with 7 nucleotides matching TRBD1. The CDR3 has 17 amino acids. V shed 0 bases, J shed 1 base, and the junction held 12 bases outside the gene matches. CDR1 and CDR2 from the germline V gene are SQVTM and ANQGSEA. The CDR3 region has the DNA TGCAGCGTTGAAGATCGATTAGGGGGCAGGGGTTCCTACGAGCAGTACTTC. This translates into CSVEDRLGGRGSYEQYF.

This clone was detected once. One end of the junction fails to match germline, which may point to a read error. The chain links TRBV6-1 to TRBJ2-7; D possibly corresponds to TRBD2 (7 bases). This CDR3 contains 12 residues. In germline, CDR1 is MNHNS, CDR2 SASEGT. Here the CDR3 reads CASREGGGEQYF. The CDR3, as DNA: TGTGCCAGCCGTGAGGGGGGGGGCGAGCAGTACTTC.

The chain joins TRBV27 to TRBJ2-1; TRBD1 agrees at 8 bases. Trimming at V came to 2 bases and at J to 3 bases, leaving 9 bases not matched to a gene. This CDR3 has 17 residues. The V gene's germline CDR1 is MNHEY and CDR2 SMNVEV (reference sequence). The CDR3 loop reads CASSLTRTGKLYNEQFF. Here the CDR3 DNA reads TGTGCCAGCAGTTTAACCCGGACAGGGAAACTCTACAATGAGCAGTTCTTC.

V usage is TRBV5-1 and J usage is TRBJ1-1, with unresolved D. V lost 4 bases, J lost 3 bases, and 16 bases lay in between. Per the germline V gene, CDR1 is SGHRS and CDR2 is YFSETQ. CDR3 size: 15 residues. CDR3: CASSPRPGQDTEAFF. In DNA form, the CDR3 reads TGCGCCAGCAGCCCCCGCCCCGGCCAGGACACTGAAGCTTTCTTT.

The chain combines TRBV21-1 with TRBJ1-5; the table's D gene call, TRBD1, was not cross checked with the DNA. TRBV21-1 is described as a pseudogene. The CDR3 runs to 19 residues. The CDR3 DNA reads TGTGCCAGCAGCCCTTGGGACAGGGGAGATGGCTATGGCAATCAGCCCCAGCATTTT. Protein sequence: CASSPWDRGDGYGNQPQHF.

The chain links TRBV7-9 to TRBJ1-1; 9 positions match TRBD1. The germline V gene encodes CDR1 SEHNR and CDR2 FQNEAQ (reference sequence). The trim removed 5 bases at V and 0 bases at J, leaving 10 bases unmatched. CDR3 length equals 17 residues. The CDR3 reads CASSVGTGTFMNTEAFF. The DNA for the CDR3 is TGTGCCAGCAGCGTCGGGACAGGGACATTCATGAACACTGAAGCTTTCTTT. Filled out from reference TRBV7-9 and TRBJ1-1, the complete variable domain reads DTGVSQNPRHKITKRGQNVTFRCDPISEHNRLYWYRQTLGQGPEFLTYFQNEAQLEKSRLLSDRFSAERPKGSFSTLEIQRTEQGDSAMYLCASSVGTGTFMNTEAFFGQGTRLTVV.

V and J are TRBV18 and TRBJ1-2; perhaps TRBD1 as D (6 bases). The germline V and J ends were trimmed by 0 bases and 3 bases, with 8 bases remaining between them. The CDR3 runs 14 residues. Germline CDR1 reads KGHSH; CDR2 reads LQKENI. CDR3 nucleotides: TGTGCCAGCTCACCACCAAACAGGGACTATGGCTACACCTTC. It codes for CASSPPNRDYGYTF.

The chain combines TRBV19 with TRBJ2-2; 7 bases line up with TRBD1. Trimming removed 7 bases from V and 3 bases from J; junction bases left unmatched: 8. Germline CDR1 and CDR2: LNHDA and SQIVND (reference sequence). The CDR3 spans 15 residues. The CDR3 loop is CASKEGGQDTGELFF. The DNA for the CDR3 is TGTGCCAGTAAGGAAGGGGGCCAGGACACCGGGGAGCTGTTTTTT.

This clone was observed a handful of times. The chain has TRBV12-3 or TRBV12-4 and TRBJ2-7; TRBD1 aligns across 8 bases. Trimming took 6 bases from V and 5 from J; bases not matched to a gene: 6. The CDR3 length is 13 residues. CDR3 coding DNA: TGTGCCAGCAGGACAGGGGCTAGCAACGAGCAGTACTTC. This codes for CASRTGASNEQYF.

The chain has TRBV7-9 and TRBJ2-3; D is unclear. CDR3 length: 13 amino acids. Germline CDR1 and CDR2: SEHNR and FQNEAQ (reference sequence). Trimming shortened V by 2 bases and J by 4 bases, and 7 bases separated the two germline ends. The CDR3, as DNA: TGTGCCAGCAGCTTAAATCTCCCAGATACGCAGTATTTT. This translates into CASSLNLPDTQYF. Using reference TRBV7-9 and TRBJ2-3 for the parts outside the CDR3, the full variable domain is DTGVSQNPRHKITKRGQNVTFRCDPISEHNRLYWYRQTLGQGPEFLTYFQNEAQLEKSRLLSDRFSAERPKGSFSTLEIQRTEQGDSAMYLCASSLNLPDTQYFGPGTRLTVL.